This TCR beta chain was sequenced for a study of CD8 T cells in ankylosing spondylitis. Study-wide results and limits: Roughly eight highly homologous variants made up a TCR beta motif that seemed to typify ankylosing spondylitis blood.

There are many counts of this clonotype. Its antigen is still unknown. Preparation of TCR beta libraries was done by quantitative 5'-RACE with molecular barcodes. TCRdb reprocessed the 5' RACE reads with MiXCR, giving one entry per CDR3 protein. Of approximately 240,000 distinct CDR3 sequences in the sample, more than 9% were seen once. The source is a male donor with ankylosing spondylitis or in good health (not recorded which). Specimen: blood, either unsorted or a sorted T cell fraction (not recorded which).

CDR3 coding DNA: TGCGCCAGCAGCTCGGTATACAGCGAGACCCTGGGGGGTTCCTACAATGAGCAGTTCTTC. Translation gives CASSSVYSETLGGSYNEQFF. The rearrangement uses TRBV5-1 and TRBJ2-1; a weak D match, TRBD2 (6 bases). The CDR3 is 20 residues long. CDR1 and CDR2 (germline): SGHRS, YFSETQ. V was pared by 3 bases and J by 1 base, with 26 bases between.